These 28 T cell receptor beta chains were sequenced from one sample in a study of blood T cell repertoires in COVID-19. Produced via immunoSEQ multiplex PCR; TCRdb's table is partial and in-frame only. The table includes about 110,000 clones, over 70% detected once. Sequenced input: peripheral blood. Receptors originate from a human donor in a cohort sampled during active or convalescent COVID-19.

The sample holds one count of this clone. J is TRBJ2-7 and V is TRBV7-9, with D possibly matching TRBD1 (6 bases). V lost 6 bases and J lost 2, with 14 bases in between. The CDR3 is made up of 14 amino acids. The germline V gene has CDR1 SEHNR and CDR2 FQNEAQ (reference sequence). CDR3 amino acids: CASSVTGNPYEQYF. CDR3 DNA: TGTGCCAGCAGTGTGACAGGAAACCCCTACGAGCAGTACTTC.

The rearrangement uses TRBV6-2 or TRBV6-3 and TRBJ1-2; TRBD1 is a possible D gene (6 bases). The CDR3 extends over 13 amino acids. CDR1 and CDR2 from the germline V gene are MNHEY and SVGEGT. V was clipped by 5 bases and J by 7 bases, with 14 bases between them. CDR3: CASSDLQGGGYTF. The CDR3 coding sequence is TGTGCCAGCAGTGACCTACAGGGTGGTGGCTACACCTTC.

The chain couples TRBV28 to TRBJ2-1; TRBD2 aligns across 10 bases. Losses at the gene ends were 5 bases for V and 3 bases for J; bases not matched to a gene: 7. CDR1 is MDHEN, CDR2 SYDVKM, per germline. CDR3 size: 16 residues. CDR3 loop: CASSPLAGVSYNEQFF. DNA of the CDR3: TGTGCCAGCAGTCCCCTAGCGGGAGTAAGCTACAATGAGCAGTTCTTC.

This clone appeared a few times. This chain connects TRBV3-1 (or the pseudogene TRBV3-2) to TRBJ2-7, with a possible D match to TRBD2 (5 bases). In germline, CDR1 is LGHDT, CDR2 YNNKEL (reference sequence). CDR3 length: 12 residues. The V end was cut by 2 bases, the J end by 4 bases, with 6 bases between. The CDR3 protein is CASSQSGYEQYF. The DNA of the CDR3 is TGTGCCAGCAGCCAATCGGGATACGAGCAGTACTTC.

The chain combines TRBV29-1 with TRBJ2-3; 9 bases are shared with TRBD1. CDR3 length equals 14 residues. Losses at the gene ends were 4 bases for V and 2 bases for J; bases not matched to a gene: 4. Germline lookup yields CDR1 SQVTM and CDR2 ANQGSEA. Here the CDR3 reads CSVGQGGITDTQYF. CDR3 coding DNA: TGCAGCGTTGGACAGGGGGGGATCACAGATACGCAGTATTTT.

V gene TRBV15 combines with J gene TRBJ2-7; the D gene is possibly TRBD2 (5 bases). Germline-derived CDR1 and CDR2 are LNHNV and YYDKDF (reference sequence). This CDR3 contains 13 residues. Trimming left V 2 bases short and J 3 bases short, with 8 bases between. This chain's CDR3 is CATSRSGNYEQYF. DNA of the CDR3: TGTGCCACCAGCAGATCGGGGAACTACGAGCAGTACTTC.

The rearrangement links TRBV30 to TRBJ1-6; D gene ambiguous. The CDR3 runs to 12 residues. The ends were cut back, 4 bases at V and 7 bases at J, with 8 bases in the middle. Germline V gene sequence: CDR1 GTSNPN, CDR2 SVGIG (reference sequence). CDR3 residues: CAWTIFNSPLHF. CDR3 DNA sequence: TGTGCCTGGACAATTTTCAATTCACCCCTCCACTTT.

The chain is built from TRBV9 and TRBJ2-2, with a tentative D call TRBD2 (5 bases). Trimming cost V 3 bases and J 6 bases, with 18 bases left between them. CDR1 is SGDLS, CDR2 YYNGEE, per germline. This CDR3 has 16 residues. As DNA, the CDR3 is TGTGCCAGCAGCGCCCCTAGCCTAAGGGATGCCGGGGAGCTGTTTTTT. It codes for CASSAPSLRDAGELFF. The whole variable domain, remainder taken from reference TRBV9 and TRBJ2-2, is DSGVTQTPKHLITATGQRVTLRCSPRSGDLSVYWYQQSLDQGLQFLIQYYNGEERAKGNILERFSAQQFPDLHSELNLSSLELGDSALYFCASSAPSLRDAGELFFGEGSRLTVL.

This clone was found once. The chain has TRBV11-3 and TRBJ2-1; tentative D call: TRBD2 (5 bases). Germline V gene data show CDR1 as SGHNT and CDR2 as YENEEA. The CDR3 extends over 16 amino acids. Trimming removed 5 bases from V and 9 bases from J, with 23 bases in between. CDR3 region: CASSRYEGRYQGEQFF. The CDR3 DNA reads as TGTGCCAGCAGCCGATATGAGGGAAGGTACCAAGGTGAGCAGTTCTTC.

This clone has only a few counts. V usage is TRBV19 and J usage is TRBJ1-1; 7 bases are shared with TRBD1. Trimming at V came to 4 bases and at J to 1 base, leaving 6 bases not matched to a gene. The CDR3 loop spans 15 amino acids. Germline V gene lookup returns CDR1 LNHDA and CDR2 SQIVND (reference sequence). For the CDR3, the DNA is TGTGCCAGTAGTAATGACAGGGTCCCGAACACTGAAGCTTTCTTT. This encodes CASSNDRVPNTEAFF.

The V call is TRBV27, the J call TRBJ1-1; D gene uncertain. Trimming removed 5 bases at V and 1 base at J, with 8 bases between. Germline values: CDR1 MNHEY, CDR2 SMNVEV (reference sequence). This CDR3 region has 13 residues. The CDR3 DNA follows: TGTGCCAGCAGTCCAAGACAGAACACTGAAGCTTTCTTT. Translating it yields CASSPRQNTEAFF.

The gene calls are TRBV2 and TRBJ2-1, with 12 bases aligning to TRBD1. The V gene's germline CDR1 is SNHLY and CDR2 FYNNEI. The CDR3 is 13 residues long. V lost 8 bases to trimming and J lost 8 bases; unmatched junction nucleotides: 4. This CDR3 reads CASVGTGGYEQFF. The CDR3 bases are TGTGCCAGCGTAGGGACAGGGGGCTATGAGCAGTTCTTC.

The CDR3 here is CASSGAGTSGRASYNEQFF. Written as DNA, the CDR3 is TGTGCCAGCAGCGGGGCCGGGACTAGCGGGAGAGCCTCCTACAATGAGCAGTTCTTC. The rearrangement joins TRBV5-6 to TRBJ2-1; 14 bases map to TRBD2. Germline V CDR1 and CDR2: SGHDT, YYEEEE. V was clipped by 4 bases and J by 0 bases; unmatched bases: 9. The CDR3 length is 19 residues.

CDR3 sequence: CASRLGGSNQPQHF. In DNA form, the CDR3 reads TGTGCCAGCAGATTGGGCGGGAGCAATCAGCCCCAGCATTTT. The chain carries TRBV6-5 and TRBJ1-5; D gene uncertain. Trimming left V 6 bases short and J 1 base short, with 10 bases between. Germline V gene sequence: CDR1 MNHEY, CDR2 SVGAGI. The CDR3 spans 14 residues.

V gene TRBV3-1 (or the pseudogene TRBV3-2) combines with J gene TRBJ2-3, with unresolved D. Trimming left V 5 bases short and J 0 bases short, with 15 bases between. The CDR3 spans 16 residues. CDR1 and CDR2 from the germline V gene are LGHDT and YNNKEL (reference sequence). The CDR3 DNA sequence: TGTGCCAGCAGCAAAGTTACACGCTCAAGCACAGATACGCAGTATTTT. It is translated as CASSKVTRSSTDTQYF.

The gene calls are TRBV3-1 (or the pseudogene TRBV3-2) and TRBJ1-2; TRBD1 is a possible D gene (5 bases). Germline loops: CDR1 LGHDT, CDR2 YNNKEL (reference sequence). V shed 4 bases and J shed 4 bases, with 10 bases lying between them. This CDR3 comprises 13 residues. The CDR3 sequence is CASSRGQGYGYTF. CDR3 DNA sequence: TGTGCCAGCAGCCGCGGTCAGGGCTATGGCTACACCTTC.

The chain employs TRBV6-6 and TRBJ1-1; 12 nucleotides align to TRBD1. This CDR3 region has 17 residues. V was pared by 5 bases and J by 4 bases, with 11 bases of the junction left unmatched. Germline values: CDR1 MNHNY, CDR2 SVGAGI (reference sequence). CDR3: CASSHSGTGGRGTEAFF. The CDR3, as DNA: TGTGCCAGCAGTCATTCGGGGACAGGGGGCCGGGGCACTGAAGCTTTCTTT.

V usage is TRBV14 and J usage is TRBJ1-6, with 7 bases fitting TRBD1. J gave up 9 bases and V 3 bases, and 8 bases lay outside the gene matches. The CDR3 loop spans 15 amino acids. CDR1 is SGHDN, CDR2 FVKESK, per germline. This chain's CDR3 is CASSQAHKGASPLHF. CDR3 in DNA: TGTGCCAGCAGCCAGGCTCACAAGGGGGCTTCACCCCTCCACTTT. The whole variable domain, filled in from reference TRBV14 and TRBJ1-6, reads EAGVTQFPSHSVIEKGQTVTLRCDPISGHDNLYWYRRVMGKEIKFLLHFVKESKQDESGMPNNRFLAERTGGTYSTLKVQPAELEDSGVYFCASSQAHKGASPLHFGNGTRLTVT.

This clone showed up just a few times. This chain joins TRBV6-2 or TRBV6-3 and TRBJ1-5, with 7 bases identical to TRBD1. The CDR3 sequence is 15 residues long. From germline, CDR1 is MNHEY and CDR2 SVGEGT. Losses at the gene ends were 0 bases for V and 6 bases for J; bases not matched to a gene: 5. In DNA, the CDR3 is TGTGCCAGCAGTTACTCTGGGACAGCACCTCAGCCCCAGCATTTT. Translated: CASSYSGTAPQPQHF.

This chain links TRBV5-1 with TRBJ2-2, with 9 bases fitting TRBD2. J was trimmed by 2 bases and V by 3 bases; bases with no gene match: 8. The CDR3 is made up of 17 amino acids. Germline CDR1 reads SGHRS; CDR2 reads YFSETQ. The CDR3: CASSWPSGARNTGELFF. In DNA, the CDR3 is TGCGCCAGCAGCTGGCCTAGCGGGGCCCGAAACACCGGGGAGCTGTTTTTT.

The chain recombines TRBV5-1 with TRBJ2-1, with 16 nucleotides matching TRBD2. V trimming: 1 base; J trimming: 7 bases; junction bases outside the gene matches: 8. CDR1 is SGHRS, CDR2 YFSETQ, per germline. This CDR3 comprises 18 residues. The CDR3 DNA reads TGCGCCAGCAGCTTGCGCGGGACTAGCGGGAGGGCCTTAAATGAGCAGTTCTTC. This codes for CASSLRGTSGRALNEQFF.

The rearrangement uses TRBV30 and TRBJ2-5; D is possibly TRBD2 (6 bases). This CDR3 has 13 amino acids. Germline CDR1 GTSNPN, CDR2 SVGIG (reference sequence). The germline V and J ends were trimmed by 1 base and 5 bases, with 11 bases remaining between them. The CDR3 here is CAWSGGVRETQYF. The CDR3 DNA reads as TGTGCCTGGAGTGGGGGGGTCCGTGAGACCCAGTACTTC.

The rearrangement joins TRBV3-1 (or the pseudogene TRBV3-2) to TRBJ1-5, with D unresolved. Per the germline V gene, CDR1 is LGHDT and CDR2 is YNNKEL (reference sequence). This CDR3 contains 15 residues. V lost 0 bases, J lost 7 bases, and 13 bases lay in between. The CDR3 protein is CASSQDAIPQQPQHF. The CDR3 region has the DNA TGTGCCAGCAGCCAAGATGCCATTCCACAACAGCCCCAGCATTTT.

The V call is TRBV28, the J call TRBJ1-2, with D hard to call. Germline loops: CDR1 MDHEN, CDR2 SYDVKM. The CDR3 is 15 amino acids. V was trimmed by 7 bases and J by 3 bases, leaving 18 bases between them. The CDR3 loop reads CASTDYRGPYYGYTF. The CDR3 DNA reads as TGTGCCAGCACTGATTATCGGGGTCCATACTATGGCTACACCTTC.

The chain couples TRBV7-2 to TRBJ2-6; D is possibly TRBD2 (5 bases). The V gene lost 5 bases and the J gene lost 0 bases, with 20 bases spanning the gap. The CDR3 extends over 19 amino acids. Germline CDR1 and CDR2: SGHTA and FQGNSA. CDR3 sequence: CASSPRNGRRFSGANVLTF. DNA for the CDR3: TGTGCCAGCAGCCCTAGGAATGGACGGAGGTTCTCTGGGGCCAACGTCCTGACTTTC. Together with reference TRBV7-2 and TRBJ2-6, the CDR3 gives the full variable domain: GAGVSQSPSNKVTEKGKDVELRCDPISGHTALYWYRQSLGQGLEFLIYFQGNSAPDKSGLPSDRFSAERTGGSVSTLTIQRTQQEDSAVYLCASSPRNGRRFSGANVLTFGAGSRLTVL.

This chain connects TRBV18 to TRBJ2-2; TRBD2 might be the D (6 bases). The V end was cut by 3 bases, the J end by 1 base, with 9 bases between. CDR3 length equals 15 residues. Germline V gene lookup returns CDR1 KGHSH and CDR2 LQKENI. CDR3 sequence (DNA): TGTGCCAGCTCACCGCTGGGAGGGAACACCGGGGAGCTGTTTTTT. Translated, it gives CASSPLGGNTGELFF.

The chain is built from TRBV19 and TRBJ2-4, with 7 nucleotides matching TRBD1. V shed 1 base and J 0 bases; nucleotides not matched to a gene: 3. This CDR3 has 16 amino acids. The V gene's germline CDR1 is LNHDA and CDR2 SQIVND (reference sequence). The CDR3 sequence is CASSIGQGLAKNIQYF. CDR3 DNA sequence: TGTGCCAGTAGTATAGGACAGGGATTAGCCAAAAACATTCAGTACTTC.

The chain recombines TRBV18 with TRBJ2-7; TRBD2 agrees at 7 bases. Germline V gene sequence: CDR1 KGHSH, CDR2 LQKENI. This CDR3 has 14 amino acids. The trim removed 3 bases at V and 6 bases at J, leaving 8 bases unmatched. The CDR3 reads CASSPQRGELEQYF. The CDR3 DNA reads TGTGCCAGCTCACCCCAACGGGGGGAACTCGAGCAGTACTTC.